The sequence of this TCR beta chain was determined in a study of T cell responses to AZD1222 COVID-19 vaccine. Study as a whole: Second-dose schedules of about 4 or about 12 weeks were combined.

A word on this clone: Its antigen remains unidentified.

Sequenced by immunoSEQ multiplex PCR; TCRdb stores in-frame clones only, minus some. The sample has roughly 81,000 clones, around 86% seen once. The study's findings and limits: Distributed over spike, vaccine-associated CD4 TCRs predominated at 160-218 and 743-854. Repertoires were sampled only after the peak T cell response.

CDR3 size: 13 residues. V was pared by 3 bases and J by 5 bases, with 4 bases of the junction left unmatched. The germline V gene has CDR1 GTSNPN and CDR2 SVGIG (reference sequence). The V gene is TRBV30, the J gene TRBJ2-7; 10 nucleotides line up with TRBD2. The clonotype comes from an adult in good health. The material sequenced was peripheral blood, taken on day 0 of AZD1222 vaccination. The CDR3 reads CAWRRLAGDEQYF. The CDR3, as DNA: TGTGCCTGGAGGAGGCTAGCGGGAGACGAGCAGTACTTC.